This entry lists 32 T cell receptor beta chains sequenced from one sample in a study of blood T cell repertoires in COVID-19. This table comes from immunoSEQ multiplex PCR, and its TCRdb copy is limited to in-frame clones, with some not included. The data hold about 200,000 clones, with around 92% observed a single time. Sequenced sample: peripheral blood. These receptors were taken from a man younger than 40 with acute or convalescent COVID-19.

The V gene is TRBV7-8, the J gene TRBJ1-2; 8 bases are shared with TRBD1. V shed 5 bases, J shed 8 bases, and the junction held 10 bases outside the gene matches. The CDR3 runs 14 residues. Germline V CDR1 and CDR2: SGHVS, FQNEAQ. The CDR3 DNA reads as TGTGCCAGCAGCACCGACAGGGGTAGCGGCGGCTACACCTTC. Translating it yields CASSTDRGSGGYTF. Based on the CDR3 plus reference TRBV7-8 and TRBJ1-2, the full variable domain is GAGVSQSPRYKVAKRGQDVALRCDPISGHVSLFWYQQALGQGPEFLTYFQNEAQLDKSGLPSDRFFAERPEGSVSTLKIQRTQQEDSAVYLCASSTDRGSGGYTFGSGTRLTVV.

V usage is TRBV19 and J usage is TRBJ1-2; no firm D call. V lost 5 bases and J 11 bases, leaving 12 bases between the germline ends. The CDR3 has 11 residues. The germline CDR1 and CDR2 sequences are LNHDA and SQIVND (reference sequence). The CDR3 region is CASSSRDVYTF. DNA of the CDR3: TGTGCCAGTAGTTCTCGAGATGTATACACCTTC.

This sequence joins TRBV28 and TRBJ2-1; 9 positions agree with TRBD1. V shed 5 bases and J 3 bases; nucleotides not matched to a gene: 5. CDR3 length equals 15 residues. In germline, CDR1 is MDHEN, CDR2 SYDVKM. The CDR3, as DNA: TGTGCCAGCAGTGGTGACAGGGGGAGCTACAATGAGCAGTTCTTC. Translation: CASSGDRGSYNEQFF.

The CDR3 nucleotides are TGTGCCAGCAGCCAAGATCATGCTGGAAACACCATATATTTT. Protein: CASSQDHAGNTIYF. This chain links TRBV3-1 (or the pseudogene TRBV3-2) with TRBJ1-3, with D hard to call. CDR1 and CDR2 from the germline V gene are LGHDT and YNNKEL (reference sequence). V was shortened by 0 bases and J by 2 bases, with 5 bases between the two germline ends. The CDR3 runs 14 residues.

A single count supports this clone. The genes are TRBV15 and TRBJ2-1; 7 nucleotides line up with TRBD2. V was clipped by 2 bases and J by 4 bases; unmatched bases: 5. CDR1 is LNHNV, CDR2 YYDKDF, per germline (reference sequence). CDR3 length equals 15 residues. CDR3 DNA sequence: TGTGCCACCAGCAGACAGCGGGGCCCTTACAATGAGCAGTTCTTC. Residues: CATSRQRGPYNEQFF.

The V and J genes are TRBV13 and TRBJ2-2; D remains unclear. This CDR3 has 13 amino acids. V was shortened by 4 bases and J by 8 bases, with 11 bases between the two germline ends. Germline loops: CDR1 PRHDT, CDR2 FYEKMQ (reference sequence). The CDR3 nucleotides are TGTGCCAGCAGCTCCTCTAGAGCGGGGGAGCTGTTTTTT. This encodes CASSSSRAGELFF.

V gene TRBV18 combines with J gene TRBJ1-1; 9 bases align to TRBD1. The trim removed 3 bases at V and 3 bases at J, leaving 5 bases unmatched. CDR1 and CDR2 from the germline V gene are KGHSH and LQKENI. This CDR3 contains 15 residues. The CDR3 here is CASSPSTGGYTEAFF. CDR3 nucleotides: TGTGCCAGCTCACCTTCGACAGGGGGATACACTGAAGCTTTCTTT.

This clone showed up just once. The chain combines TRBV28 with TRBJ1-2; D is undetermined. The germline V gene encodes CDR1 MDHEN and CDR2 SYDVKM. The CDR3 loop spans 17 amino acids. The V and J ends lost 5 bases and 1 base respectively, with 20 bases between them. This CDR3 is CASSVLGGQMGNYGYTF. The DNA for the CDR3 is TGTGCCAGCAGTGTGCTAGGTGGTCAAATGGGTAACTATGGCTACACCTTC.

J is TRBJ1-2 and V is TRBV30; TRBD1 agrees at 9 bases. J gave up 4 bases and V 6 bases, and 3 bases lay outside the gene matches. Germline assignment: CDR1 GTSNPN and CDR2 SVGIG (reference sequence). CDR3 size: 12 residues. In DNA form, the CDR3 reads TGTGCCTGCTGGGACAGGGCCTATGGCTACACCTTC. Its translation is CACWDRAYGYTF.

The gene calls are TRBV5-1 and TRBJ2-7, with 10 bases identical to TRBD2. The CDR3 length is 15 residues. The germline CDR1 and CDR2 sequences are SGHRS and YFSETQ. The J segment lost 2 bases and the V segment lost 4 bases, leaving 6 bases of the junction unmatched. CDR3 sequence reads: CASSDGLAETYEQYF. The CDR3 coding sequence is TGCGCCAGCAGCGACGGACTAGCGGAAACCTACGAGCAGTACTTC.

A single count supports this clone. This rearrangement joins TRBV2 to TRBJ2-7; 8 bases map to TRBD1. The CDR3 has 13 residues. From germline, CDR1 is SNHLY and CDR2 FYNNEI. Losses at the gene ends were 5 bases for V and 6 bases for J; bases not matched to a gene: 6. Here the CDR3 reads CASSRDRGGEQYF. The CDR3, as DNA: TGTGCCAGCAGTCGCGACAGGGGAGGCGAGCAGTACTTC.

A word on this clone: At one end the junction does not follow the germline gene, possibly because of a read error. V and J are TRBV5-6 and TRBJ2-7, with D hard to call. Germline V gene sequence: CDR1 SGHDT, CDR2 YYEEEE. CDR3 length: 13 residues. As DNA, the CDR3 is TGTGCCAGCAGCTTGGGAGGCGTCTACAAGCAGTACTTC. Translation: CASSLGGVYKQYF.

The J gene is TRBJ2-7, the V gene TRBV7-2; possible D gene TRBD1, 5 bases. The germline V gene encodes CDR1 SGHTA and CDR2 FQGNSA. Trimming removed 4 bases at V and 6 bases at J, with 13 bases between. The CDR3 has 13 residues. Written as DNA, the CDR3 is TGTGCCAGCAGCTCAGGAAGGGGCCTCGAGCAGTACTTC. Protein sequence: CASSSGRGLEQYF.

The chain employs TRBV2 and TRBJ1-1, with D tentatively TRBD1 (5 bases). CDR1 and CDR2 from the germline V gene are SNHLY and FYNNEI. The CDR3 covers 13 residues. V dropped 4 bases and J dropped 3 bases, with 9 bases sitting between them. In DNA form, the CDR3 reads TGTGCCAGCAGTGGGGGGGGACACACTGAAGCTTTCTTT. It encodes CASSGGGHTEAFF.

V is TRBV11-2 and J is TRBJ1-2; perhaps TRBD1 as D (5 bases). Germline CDR1 SGHAT, CDR2 FQNNGV. Trimming shortened V by 1 base and J by 7 bases, and 13 bases separated the two germline ends. The CDR3 is 14 residues long. The CDR3 spells CASSLVRGGGGYTF. The CDR3 DNA reads TGTGCCAGCAGCTTAGTAAGGGGCGGTGGTGGCTACACCTTC.

The chain joins TRBV6-1 to TRBJ2-1; 7 nucleotides match TRBD1. This CDR3 region has 14 residues. Germline loops: CDR1 MNHNS, CDR2 SASEGT. V trimming: 2 bases; J trimming: 5 bases; junction bases outside the gene matches: 3. For the CDR3, the DNA is TGTGCCAGCAGTGAACAGGGACAGAACAATGAGCAGTTCTTC. It yields the protein CASSEQGQNNEQFF.

The chain is built from TRBV16 and TRBJ2-7; tentative D call: TRBD2 (6 bases). CDR3 length: 13 amino acids. V was clipped by 4 bases and J by 6 bases, with 13 bases between them. CDR1 is KGHSY and CDR2 is FQNENV in the germline V gene. The CDR3 reads CASSPGTGVEQYF. The CDR3 nucleotides are TGTGCCAGCAGCCCCGGGACTGGGGTCGAGCAGTACTTC. Full variable domain (missing parts from reference TRBV16 and TRBJ2-7): GEEVAQTPKHLVRGEGQKAKLYCAPIKGHSYVFWYQQVLKNEFKFLISFQNENVFDETGMPKERFSAKCLPNSPCSLEIQATKLEDSAVYFCASSPGTGVEQYFGPGTRLTVT.

CDR3 in amino acids: CASSQTTASNSNQPQHF. The CDR3 region has the DNA TGTGCCAGCAGCCAAACTACCGCATCCAATAGCAATCAGCCCCAGCATTTT. The chain couples TRBV4-2 to TRBJ1-5; unclear D gene. CDR3 length: 17 residues. CDR1 and CDR2 from the germline V gene are LGHNA and YNFKEQ. The V end lost 2 bases, the J end lost 0 bases, and 14 bases lay between the germline ends.

This rearrangement joins TRBV28 to TRBJ2-6; no firm D call. In germline, CDR1 is MDHEN, CDR2 SYDVKM. The V gene lost 7 bases and the J gene lost 2 bases, with 15 bases spanning the gap. The CDR3 is made up of 16 amino acids. The CDR3 region is CASKGSQSAGANVLTF. CDR3 coding DNA: TGTGCCAGCAAAGGTAGCCAAAGCGCTGGGGCCAACGTCCTGACTTTC.

The rearrangement links TRBV23-1 to TRBJ1-5; no reliable D call. TRBV23-1 is known as an ORF, though its function is uncertain. The CDR3 covers 17 residues. With 1 base removed from V and 3 bases from J, the gap between germline ends came to 16 bases. The CDR3 spells CASSQFKREQFNQPQHF. CDR3 sequence (DNA): TGCGCCAGCAGTCAATTTAAACGGGAACAGTTCAATCAGCCCCAGCATTTT.

The chain recombines TRBV3-1 (or the pseudogene TRBV3-2) with TRBJ2-5; TRBD2 matches at 10 bases. The CDR3 spans 18 residues. The germline V gene has CDR1 LGHDT and CDR2 YNNKEL (reference sequence). V shed 0 bases, J shed 0 bases, and the junction held 7 bases outside the gene matches. This CDR3 reads CASSQERTSGLYQETQYF. CDR3 sequence (DNA): TGTGCCAGCAGCCAAGAAAGGACTAGCGGACTTTACCAAGAGACCCAGTACTTC.

The rearrangement joins TRBV6-1 to TRBJ2-7; 7 bases are shared with TRBD1. The CDR3 sequence is 16 residues long. Per the germline V gene, CDR1 is MNHNS and CDR2 is SASEGT. J lost 2 bases, V lost 4 bases, and 11 bases had no gene match. Here the CDR3 DNA reads TGTGCCAGCAGTGCAAGGGACAGAGCTATACCCTACGAGCAGTACTTC. Protein product: CASSARDRAIPYEQYF.

The chain carries TRBV19 and TRBJ2-1; TRBD1 is a possible D gene (6 bases). CDR1 and CDR2 (germline): LNHDA, SQIVND (reference sequence). The CDR3 is made up of 15 amino acids. Trimming shortened V by 6 bases and J by 4 bases, and 16 bases separated the two germline ends. CDR3 nucleotide sequence: TGTGCCAGTAGCTTAAGGTTACAGGGTTACAATGAGCAGTTCTTC. It yields the protein CASSLRLQGYNEQFF.

This rearrangement joins TRBV5-5 to TRBJ2-3; TRBD2 agrees at 7 bases. The CDR3 extends over 17 amino acids. CDR1 is SGHKS and CDR2 is YYEKEE in the germline V gene (reference sequence). V shed 4 bases, J shed 2 bases, and the junction held 13 bases outside the gene matches. The CDR3: CASSRLGRAGITDTQYF. Written as DNA, the CDR3 is TGTGCCAGCAGCCGGCTGGGGAGAGCGGGGATCACAGATACGCAGTATTTT.

The chain employs TRBV5-4 and TRBJ2-3; TRBD2 is a possible D gene (5 bases). CDR3 size: 15 residues. CDR1 is SGHNT, CDR2 YYREEE, per germline (reference sequence). The V end was cut by 0 bases, the J end by 0 bases, with 8 bases between. DNA for the CDR3: TGTGCCAGCAGCTTGGAGACGGGGAGCACAGATACGCAGTATTTT. Translation: CASSLETGSTDTQYF.

The V gene is TRBV11-2, the J gene TRBJ2-7; D remains unclear. Trimming removed 5 bases at V and 2 bases at J, with 10 bases between. This CDR3 contains 13 residues. Germline CDR1 is SGHAT and CDR2 is FQNNGV. The CDR3 sequence: CASSPSAAYEQYF. The CDR3 DNA is TGTGCCAGCAGCCCGAGCGCCGCCTACGAGCAGTACTTC.

The chain has TRBV19 and TRBJ2-5, with 7 bases fitting TRBD2. The CDR3 covers 14 residues. Germline V gives CDR1 LNHDA, CDR2 SQIVND (reference sequence). With 1 base clipped from V and 2 bases from J, the junction kept 1 base outside the gene matches. CDR3 residues: CASSIAGGQETQYF. The CDR3 DNA follows: TGTGCCAGTAGTATAGCGGGGGGACAAGAGACCCAGTACTTC.

The chain couples TRBV28 to TRBJ2-7, with 16 bases that match TRBD2. Germline V lookup: CDR1 MDHEN, CDR2 SYDVKM. With 5 bases clipped from V and 0 bases from J, the junction kept 10 bases outside the gene matches. CDR3 length: 19 amino acids. In nucleotides, the CDR3 is TGTGCCAGCAGTGGCCCCCCGGGACTAGCGGGGGGGAGCTCCTACGAGCAGTACTTC. Protein product: CASSGPPGLAGGSSYEQYF.

The V call is TRBV27, the J call TRBJ2-1, with D possibly being TRBD1 (6 bases). There are 15 residues in the CDR3. Trimming stripped 2 bases from V and 1 base from J, with 9 bases between. Germline V lookup: CDR1 MNHEY, CDR2 SMNVEV (reference sequence). CDR3 in amino acids: CASSLGGSSYNEQFF. CDR3 sequence (DNA): TGTGCCAGCAGTTTAGGGGGCTCGTCCTACAATGAGCAGTTCTTC.

The chain is built from TRBV24-1 and TRBJ2-1, with 14 bases aligning to TRBD2. The CDR3 is 15 amino acids. Trimming removed 7 bases from V and 9 bases from J; junction bases left unmatched: 7. Germline lookup yields CDR1 KGHDR and CDR2 SFDVKD. CDR3 sequence: CATSRLAGGPGEQFF. CDR3 DNA: TGTGCCACCAGCAGACTAGCGGGAGGGCCTGGTGAGCAGTTCTTC.

The gene calls are TRBV5-1 and TRBJ2-1; 9 nucleotides match TRBD1. Germline CDR1 reads SGHRS; CDR2 reads YFSETQ. V was pared by 5 bases and J by 8 bases, with 2 bases of the junction left unmatched. CDR3 length equals 12 residues. CDR3: CASRRDRDEQFF. Written as DNA, the CDR3 is TGCGCCAGCAGGAGGGACAGGGATGAGCAGTTCTTC.

The chain has TRBV9 and TRBJ1-6; 9 bases line up with TRBD1. Germline V gene lookup returns CDR1 SGDLS and CDR2 YYNGEE. The CDR3 is 18 amino acids. Trimming took 3 bases from V and 7 from J; bases not matched to a gene: 14. DNA of the CDR3: TGTGCCAGCAGCGGACGTTTATCCGACAGGGGGAGAAATTCACCCCTCCACTTT. Protein product: CASSGRLSDRGRNSPLHF.